This T cell receptor beta chain comes out of a study of cytomegalovirus exposure and HLA in healthy donors. Study-wide points: Across HLA loci, a later analysis found differing TCR association rates, with DRB1 most and HLA-C fewest.

Germline V CDR1 and CDR2: MGHRA, YSYEKL. The CDR3 runs to 14 residues. The trim removed 4 bases at V and 2 bases at J, leaving 4 bases unmatched. Comment on this clone: Its antigen is currently unknown.

Primers: 60 Vbeta forward and 13 Jbeta reverse. TCRdb keeps only in-frame clones here, not all; method: immunoSEQ multiplex PCR. The sample shows about 160,000 clones, around 77% of them seen only once. Material for sequencing was PBMCs. This clonotype was obtained from a young woman in good health and CMV-seronegative. V is TRBV4-1 and J is TRBJ1-2; 7 bases match TRBD1. CDR3 in DNA: TGCGCCAGCAGCCTATTGACAGGGAACTATGGCTACACCTTC. This encodes CASSLLTGNYGYTF.